Shown below are 22 T cell receptor beta chains from a single sample sequenced in a study of blood T cells in healthy people across ages. A second PCR of about 6 to 11 cycles used a sample-barcoded 5' primer and a J-beta primer mix. One entry per CDR3 protein, called by TCRdb with MiXCR from the 5' RACE reads. The table lists about 500,000 distinct CDR3 sequences, approximately 25% of them singletons. The sample was also linked to a second study, of T cells of mothers and their children.

The sample was blood. The receptor source for this set is a boy aged 10-17 years in good health.

This clonotype was recorded at least ten times. The V and J genes are TRBV9 and TRBJ2-5; D is perhaps TRBD1 (5 bases). The CDR3 has 16 residues. V was pared by 4 bases and J by 1 base, with 17 bases between. Germline V CDR1 and CDR2: SGDLS, YYNGEE. Written as DNA, the CDR3 is TGTGCCAGCAGCCTGGGGCCCGGGTTAGGCCAAGAGACCCAGTACTTC. It encodes CASSLGPGLGQETQYF.

This clonotype was counted between two and nine times. The rearrangement uses TRBV10-3 and TRBJ2-7; TRBD2 agrees at 8 bases. Trimming took 4 bases from V and 4 from J; bases not matched to a gene: 9. Germline CDR1 ENHRY, CDR2 SYGVKD. The CDR3 is made up of 15 amino acids. The CDR3 DNA follows: TGTGCCATCAGTGGGAGCGGGAGATCTAAATACGAGCAGTACTTC. Protein sequence: CAISGSGRSKYEQYF.

The genes are TRBV28 and TRBJ1-5; TRBD1 matches at 9 bases. The CDR3 spans 15 residues. The V and J ends lost 5 bases and 7 bases, in that order; junction bases with no gene match: 9. In germline, CDR1 is MDHEN, CDR2 SYDVKM. The CDR3 DNA reads TGTGCCAGCAGTCCAACACAGGGGGCGGGACAGCCCCAGCATTTT. This codes for CASSPTQGAGQPQHF.

This clonotype was found a few times. The gene calls are TRBV28 and TRBJ2-3; no definite D call. V lost 2 bases, J lost 5 bases, and 5 bases lay in between. The CDR3 is 12 residues long. Germline CDR1 and CDR2: MDHEN and SYDVKM. CDR3 region: CASSLDEDTQYF. The DNA of the CDR3 is TGTGCCAGCAGTTTAGACGAAGATACGCAGTATTTT. The full variable domain, completed using reference TRBV28 and TRBJ2-3, is DVKVTQSSRYLVKRTGEKVFLECVQDMDHENMFWYRQDPGLGLRLIYFSYDVKMKEKGDIPEGYSVSREKKERFSLILESASTNQTSMYLCASSLDEDTQYFGPGTRLTVL.

The chain combines TRBV5-1 with TRBJ1-1; D may be TRBD1 (5 bases). Trimming shortened V by 0 bases and J by 1 base, and 13 bases separated the two germline ends. The CDR3 covers 16 residues. The germline V gene has CDR1 SGHRS and CDR2 YFSETQ. The CDR3 loop reads CASSLAPGPKNTEAFF. In nucleotides, the CDR3 is TGCGCCAGCAGCTTGGCCCCGGGACCTAAGAACACTGAAGCTTTCTTT.

This clonotype was observed a handful of times. This sequence joins TRBV4-2 and TRBJ2-1, with D perhaps assigned TRBD1 or TRBD2 (6 bases each). The end of the DNA is better explained by TRBJ2-5, so the J call may be wrong. Looked up from germline, CDR1 is LGHNA and CDR2 is YNFKEQ. The CDR3 sequence is 15 residues long. CDR3 protein: CASSQVVGGAETQYF. The CDR3 DNA reads TGTGCCAGCAGCCAAGTTGTGGGGGGCGCGGAGACCCAGTACTTC.

This chain links TRBV4-3 with TRBJ2-4; 11 bases line up with TRBD1. The CDR3 covers 19 residues. Germline V gives CDR1 LGHNA, CDR2 YSLEER. V lost 0 bases to trimming and J lost 0 bases; unmatched junction nucleotides: 7. The CDR3 sequence: CASSQDRGGQGAAKNIQYF. In nucleotides, the CDR3 is TGCGCCAGCAGCCAAGATCGGGGTGGACAGGGGGCAGCCAAAAACATTCAGTACTTC.

The chain carries TRBV28 and TRBJ1-1, with no clear D. The CDR3 contains 14 residues. Trimming shortened V by 7 bases and J by 4 bases, and 16 bases separated the two germline ends. Germline CDR1 MDHEN, CDR2 SYDVKM. The CDR3 DNA sequence: TGTGCCAGCAATTCCCAGAACTGGGGCACTGAAGCTTTCTTT. The encoded protein is CASNSQNWGTEAFF.

This clonotype has a handful of counts. This chain uses TRBV24-1 with TRBJ2-4; a possible D gene is TRBD1 (5 bases). V lost 3 bases to trimming and J lost 7 bases, with 12 bases between them. The CDR3 has 14 amino acids. Germline-derived CDR1 and CDR2 are KGHDR and SFDVKD. CDR3 nucleotide sequence: TGTGCCACCAGTGATCCTCAGGGTGGGAACATTCAGTACTTC. This translates into CATSDPQGGNIQYF.

Only a few counts were recorded for this clonotype. In DNA, the CDR3 is TGTGCCTGGAGTCTAGGGGATAATCAGCCCCAGTATTTT. Protein sequence: CAWSLGDNQPQYF. The J gene is TRBJ1-5, the V gene TRBV30, with a weak D call TRBD1 (5 bases). The J call may be mistaken, given a closer DNA end match to TRBJ2-3. This CDR3 comprises 13 residues. In germline, CDR1 is GTSNPN, CDR2 SVGIG (reference sequence).

This chain connects TRBV20-1 to TRBJ2-7, with D perhaps TRBD1 (7 bases). The end of the DNA aligns better with TRBJ2-5, so the J call may be wrong. CDR3 length equals 14 residues. Looked up from germline, CDR1 is DFQATT and CDR2 is SNEGSKA (reference sequence). CDR3 region: CSAPGGTAQETQYF. The CDR3 nucleotides read TGCAGTGCTCCAGGGGGGACAGCTCAAGAGACCCAGTACTTC.

The CDR3 sequence: CASSRKGPDTQYF. The CDR3, as DNA: TGTGCCAGCAGCCGGAAGGGCCCAGATACGCAGTATTTT. V and J are TRBV12-3 or TRBV12-4 and TRBJ2-3, with D uncertain. V lost 6 bases to trimming and J lost 4 bases, with 11 bases between them. The CDR3 extends over 13 amino acids.

The V call is TRBV7-6, the J call TRBJ2-5, with 10 positions matching TRBD2. CDR3 length: 15 residues. The germline gives CDR1 SGHVS, CDR2 FNYEAQ. The J segment lost 4 bases and the V segment lost 0 bases, leaving 2 bases of the junction unmatched. In DNA, the CDR3 is TGTGCCAGCAGCTTAGCACTAGCGGGGCTAGAGACCCAGTACTTC. It translates to CASSLALAGLETQYF.

J is TRBJ2-3 and V is TRBV4-3; D not resolved. Looked up from germline, CDR1 is LGHNA and CDR2 is YSLEER. This CDR3 is built from 16 residues. V dropped 2 bases and J dropped 1 base, with 13 bases sitting between them. The CDR3 DNA follows: TGCGCCAGCAGCCAATTGGTTGCGGACCGCACAGATACGCAGTATTTT. Residues: CASSQLVADRTDTQYF.

The table lists this clonotype with a few counts. The rearrangement uses TRBV20-1 and TRBJ2-1; D gene ambiguous. Trimming pared 3 bases from V and 7 bases from J, leaving 25 bases between. Germline values: CDR1 DFQATT, CDR2 SNEGSKA (reference sequence). This CDR3 contains 17 residues. In DNA, the CDR3 is TGCAGTGCTAGTGGCCCGGCCCCTAGGGCTTTTGGAAATGAGCAGTTCTTC. Protein sequence: CSASGPAPRAFGNEQFF.

This chain uses TRBV18 with TRBJ1-1; unclear D gene. Trimming removed 2 bases at V and 0 bases at J, with 10 bases between. From germline, CDR1 is KGHSH and CDR2 LQKENI. The CDR3 extends over 15 amino acids. The CDR3 loop is CASSPFQPLNTEAFF. The DNA for the CDR3 is TGTGCCAGCTCACCATTTCAGCCGTTGAACACTGAAGCTTTCTTT.

This chain links TRBV7-9 with TRBJ2-7; the D gene could be TRBD1 or TRBD2 (5 bases each). Germline values: CDR1 SEHNR, CDR2 FQNEAQ (reference sequence). With 5 bases removed from V and 0 bases from J, the gap between germline ends came to 20 bases. There are 17 residues in the CDR3. As DNA, the CDR3 is TGTGCCAGCAGCCCCACCCTAGGGGATGGGGGCTCCTACGAGCAGTACTTC. It specifies CASSPTLGDGGSYEQYF. The full variable domain, with the rest looked up from reference TRBV7-9 and TRBJ2-7, is DTGVSQNPRHKITKRGQNVTFRCDPISEHNRLYWYRQTLGQGPEFLTYFQNEAQLEKSRLLSDRFSAERPKGSFSTLEIQRTEQGDSAMYLCASSPTLGDGGSYEQYFGPGTRLTVT.

The table lists this clonotype with a few counts. This chain connects TRBV7-2 to TRBJ1-4, with 11 bases lining up with TRBD1. The CDR3 is 16 residues long. Germline-derived CDR1 and CDR2 are SGHTA and FQGNSA. V lost 1 base and J lost 7; bases outside the gene matches: 5. The CDR3 reads CASSLVAGTGGEKLFF. The CDR3 DNA reads as TGTGCCAGCAGCTTAGTCGCTGGGACAGGGGGTGAAAAACTGTTTTTT.

This clonotype was detected only a few times. One junction end does not reproduce the germline sequence, and a read error may be involved. V gene TRBV2 combines with J gene TRBJ2-1; perhaps TRBD2 as D (6 bases). Germline values: CDR1 SNHLY, CDR2 FYNNEI. The CDR3 has 15 amino acids. The CDR3 DNA reads TGTGCTAGCAGTTTAGCGGTAGGTTCCTACAATGAGCAGTTCTTC. This translates into CASSLAVGSYNEQFF.

The V gene is TRBV4-3, the J gene TRBJ1-1, with D perhaps matching TRBD1 (5 bases). The CDR3 is made up of 17 amino acids. Germline CDR1 LGHNA, CDR2 YSLEER. Trimming cost V 1 base and J 3 bases, with 18 bases left between them. Here the CDR3 DNA reads TGCGCCAGCAGCCAAGCCCTGGTGCAGGGCTTGGACACTGAAGCTTTCTTT. As protein: CASSQALVQGLDTEAFF.

This chain uses TRBV20-1 with TRBJ2-5, with 7 bases matching TRBD1. Germline V lookup: CDR1 DFQATT, CDR2 SNEGSKA (reference sequence). Unmatched junction bases numbered 7, after V lost 0 bases and J lost 6 bases. The CDR3 runs to 14 residues. CDR3 in DNA: TGCAGTGCTAGAGATTTGACAGGGTGGCAGACCCAGTACTTC. Translated, it gives CSARDLTGWQTQYF.

The gene calls are TRBV15 and TRBJ1-6; TRBD1 matches at 7 bases. The CDR3 has 15 residues. Trimming at V came to 1 base and at J to 8 bases, leaving 5 bases not matched to a gene. Germline CDR1 and CDR2: LNHNV and YYDKDF (reference sequence). Written as DNA, the CDR3 is TGTGCCACCAGCAGAGTGAGACAGGGAGATTCACCCCTCCACTTT. Translated, it gives CATSRVRQGDSPLHF.